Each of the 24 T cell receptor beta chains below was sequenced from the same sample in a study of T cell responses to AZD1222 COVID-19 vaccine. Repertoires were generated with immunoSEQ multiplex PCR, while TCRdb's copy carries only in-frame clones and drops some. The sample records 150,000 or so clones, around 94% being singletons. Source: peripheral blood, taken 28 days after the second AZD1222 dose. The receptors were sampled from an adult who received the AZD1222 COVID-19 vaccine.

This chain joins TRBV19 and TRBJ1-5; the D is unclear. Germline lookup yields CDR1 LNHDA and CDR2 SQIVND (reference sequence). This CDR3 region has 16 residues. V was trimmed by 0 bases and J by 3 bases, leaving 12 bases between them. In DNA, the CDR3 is TGTGCCAGTAGTATAGATTATGACCGCCACAATCAGCCCCAGCATTTT. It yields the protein CASSIDYDRHNQPQHF.

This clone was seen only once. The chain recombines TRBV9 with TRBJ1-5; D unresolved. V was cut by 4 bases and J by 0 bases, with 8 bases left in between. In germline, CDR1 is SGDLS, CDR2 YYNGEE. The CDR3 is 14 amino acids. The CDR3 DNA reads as TGTGCCAGCAGCCCGGGTAATAGCAATCAGCCCCAGCATTTT. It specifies CASSPGNSNQPQHF.

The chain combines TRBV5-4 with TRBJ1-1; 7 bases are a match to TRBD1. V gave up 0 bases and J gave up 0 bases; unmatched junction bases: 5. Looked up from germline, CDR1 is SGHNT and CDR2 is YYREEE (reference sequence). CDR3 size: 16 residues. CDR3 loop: CASSLGGGRVNTEAFF. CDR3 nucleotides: TGTGCCAGCAGCTTGGGAGGGGGCAGGGTGAACACTGAAGCTTTCTTT.

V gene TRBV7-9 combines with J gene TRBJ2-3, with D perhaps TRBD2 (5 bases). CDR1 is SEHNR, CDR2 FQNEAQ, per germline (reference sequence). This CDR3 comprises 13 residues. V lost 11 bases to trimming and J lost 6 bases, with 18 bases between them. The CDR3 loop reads CAYLSVPRDTQYF. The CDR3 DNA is TGTGCCTACCTTAGCGTACCGCGGGATACGCAGTATTTT.

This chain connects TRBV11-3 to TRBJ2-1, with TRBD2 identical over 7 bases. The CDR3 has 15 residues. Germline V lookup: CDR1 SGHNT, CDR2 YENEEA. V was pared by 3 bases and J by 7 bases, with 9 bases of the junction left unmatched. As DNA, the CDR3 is TGTGCCAGCAGCTTCGGCGGGAGTGATGGAAATGAGCAGTTCTTC. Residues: CASSFGGSDGNEQFF. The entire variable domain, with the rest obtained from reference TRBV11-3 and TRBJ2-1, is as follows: EAGVVQSPRYKIIEKKQPVAFWCNPISGHNTLYWYLQNLGQGPELLIRYENEEAVDDSQLPKDRFSAERLKGVDSTLKIQPAELGDSAVYLCASSFGGSDGNEQFFGPGTRLTVL.

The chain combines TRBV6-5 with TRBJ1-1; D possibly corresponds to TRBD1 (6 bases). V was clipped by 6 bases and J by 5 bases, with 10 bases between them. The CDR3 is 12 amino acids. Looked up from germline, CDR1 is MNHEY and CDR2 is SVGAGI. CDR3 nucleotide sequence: TGTGCCAGCAGAGGGGGGAAGACTGAAGCTTTCTTT. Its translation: CASRGGKTEAFF.

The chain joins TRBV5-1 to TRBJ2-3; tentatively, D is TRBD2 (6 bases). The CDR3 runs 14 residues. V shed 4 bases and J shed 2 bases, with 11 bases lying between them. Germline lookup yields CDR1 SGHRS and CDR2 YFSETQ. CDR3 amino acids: CASSGGLSTDTQYF. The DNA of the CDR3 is TGCGCCAGCAGCGGGGGACTTTCCACAGATACGCAGTATTTT. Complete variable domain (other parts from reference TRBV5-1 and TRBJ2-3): KAGVTQTPRYLIKTRGQQVTLSCSPISGHRSVSWYQQTPGQGLQFLFEYFSETQRNKGNFPGRFSGRQFSNSRSEMNVSTLELGDSALYLCASSGGLSTDTQYFGPGTRLTVL.

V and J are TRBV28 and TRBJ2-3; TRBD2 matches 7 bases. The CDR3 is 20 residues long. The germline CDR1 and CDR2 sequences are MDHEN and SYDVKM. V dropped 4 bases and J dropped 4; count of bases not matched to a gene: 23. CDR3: CASSSLILAGESEKADTQYF. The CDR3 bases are TGTGCCAGCAGTTCCCTTATCCTGGCGGGAGAATCTGAAAAGGCAGATACGCAGTATTTT.

The CDR3 bases are TGTGCCAGCCGCGGCCCGGGACTAGCGGGCAACACCGGGGAGCTGTTTTTT. It is translated as CASRGPGLAGNTGELFF. V is TRBV7-9 and J is TRBJ2-2, with 12 bases identical to TRBD2. Looked up from germline, CDR1 is SEHNR and CDR2 is FQNEAQ (reference sequence). The V gene end was trimmed by 8 bases and the J gene end by 2 bases; junction bases not matched to a gene: 9. CDR3 length: 17 amino acids.

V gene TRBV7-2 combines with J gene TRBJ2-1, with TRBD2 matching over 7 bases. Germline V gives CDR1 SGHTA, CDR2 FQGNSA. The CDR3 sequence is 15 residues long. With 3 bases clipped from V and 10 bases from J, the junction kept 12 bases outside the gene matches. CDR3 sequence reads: CASSFDGWREQEQFF. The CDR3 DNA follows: TGTGCCAGCAGCTTTGATGGGTGGCGGGAGCAGGAGCAGTTCTTC.

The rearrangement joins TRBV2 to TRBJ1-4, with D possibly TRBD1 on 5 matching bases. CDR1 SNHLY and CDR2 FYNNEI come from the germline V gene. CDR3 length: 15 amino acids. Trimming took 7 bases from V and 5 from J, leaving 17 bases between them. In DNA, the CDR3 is TGTGCCAGCACCTCCGGGACCAAAGGAAATGAAAAACTGTTTTTT. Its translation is CASTSGTKGNEKLFF.

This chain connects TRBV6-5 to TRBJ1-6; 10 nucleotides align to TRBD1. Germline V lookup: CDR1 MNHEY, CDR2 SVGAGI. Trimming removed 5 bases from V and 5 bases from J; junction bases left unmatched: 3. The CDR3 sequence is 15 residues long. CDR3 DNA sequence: TGTGCCAGCAGTCCCGGGACAGGGGATAATTCACCCCTCCACTTT. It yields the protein CASSPGTGDNSPLHF.

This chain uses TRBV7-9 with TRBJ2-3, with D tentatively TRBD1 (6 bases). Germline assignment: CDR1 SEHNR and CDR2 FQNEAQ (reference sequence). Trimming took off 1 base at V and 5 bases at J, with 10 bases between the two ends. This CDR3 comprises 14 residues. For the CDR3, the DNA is TGTGCCAGCAGCTTAGACAGGGCTGGAGATACGCAGTATTTT. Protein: CASSLDRAGDTQYF.

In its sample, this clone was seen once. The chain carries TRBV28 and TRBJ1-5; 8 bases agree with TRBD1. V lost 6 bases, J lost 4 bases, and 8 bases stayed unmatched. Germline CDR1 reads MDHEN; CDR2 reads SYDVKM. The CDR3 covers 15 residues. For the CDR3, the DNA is TGTGCCAGCAGACGGGACAGGCGGGGAAATCAGCCCCAGCATTTT. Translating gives CASRRDRRGNQPQHF.

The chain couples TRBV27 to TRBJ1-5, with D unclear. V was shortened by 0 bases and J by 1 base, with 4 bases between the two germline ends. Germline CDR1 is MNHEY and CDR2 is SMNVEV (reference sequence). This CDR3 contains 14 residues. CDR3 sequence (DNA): TGTGCCAGCAGTTTATCGTACAGCAATCAGCCCCAGCATTTT. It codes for CASSLSYSNQPQHF.

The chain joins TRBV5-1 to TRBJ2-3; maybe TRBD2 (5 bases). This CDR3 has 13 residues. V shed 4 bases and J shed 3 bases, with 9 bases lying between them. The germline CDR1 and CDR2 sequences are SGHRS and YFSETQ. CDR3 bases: TGCGCCAGCAGCCTCCCGGGGACAGATACGCAGTATTTT. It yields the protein CASSLPGTDTQYF.

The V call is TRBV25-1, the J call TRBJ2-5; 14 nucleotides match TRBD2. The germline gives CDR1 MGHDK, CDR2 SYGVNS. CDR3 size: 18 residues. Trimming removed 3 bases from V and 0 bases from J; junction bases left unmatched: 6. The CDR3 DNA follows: TGTGCCAGCAGTGAGGGACTAGCGGGAGCTCCGTACCAAGAGACCCAGTACTTC. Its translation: CASSEGLAGAPYQETQYF.

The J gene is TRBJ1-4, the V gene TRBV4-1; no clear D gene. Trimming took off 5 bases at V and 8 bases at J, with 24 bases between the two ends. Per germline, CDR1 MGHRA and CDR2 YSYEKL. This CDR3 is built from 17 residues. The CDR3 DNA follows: TGCGCCAGCAGCGAACGTGAAACCGGGCCGAGACGGGAAAAACTGTTTTTT. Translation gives CASSERETGPRREKLFF.

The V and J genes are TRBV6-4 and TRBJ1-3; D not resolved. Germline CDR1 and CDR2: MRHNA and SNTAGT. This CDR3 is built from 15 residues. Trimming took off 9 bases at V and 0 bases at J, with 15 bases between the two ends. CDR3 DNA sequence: TGTGCCAGTAAGTTCGTATACTTCTCTGGAAACACCATATATTTT. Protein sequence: CASKFVYFSGNTIYF.

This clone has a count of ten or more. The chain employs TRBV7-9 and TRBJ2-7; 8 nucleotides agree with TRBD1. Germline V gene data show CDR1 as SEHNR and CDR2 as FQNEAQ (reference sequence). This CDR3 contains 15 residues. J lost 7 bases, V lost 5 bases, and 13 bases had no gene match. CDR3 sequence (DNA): TGTGCCAGCAGCCCGGGGCAGGGGGCTATGGGAGAGCAGTACTTC. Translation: CASSPGQGAMGEQYF. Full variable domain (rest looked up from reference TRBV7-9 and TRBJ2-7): DTGVSQNPRHKITKRGQNVTFRCDPISEHNRLYWYRQTLGQGPEFLTYFQNEAQLEKSRLLSDRFSAERPKGSFSTLEIQRTEQGDSAMYLCASSPGQGAMGEQYFGPGTRLTVT.

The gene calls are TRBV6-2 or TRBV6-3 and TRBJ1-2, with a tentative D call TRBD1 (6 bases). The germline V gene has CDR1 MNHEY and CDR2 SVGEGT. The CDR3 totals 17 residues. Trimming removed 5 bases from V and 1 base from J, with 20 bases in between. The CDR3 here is CASSPLMGGTLNYGYTF. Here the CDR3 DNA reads TGTGCCAGCAGTCCCTTGATGGGAGGGACACTTAACTATGGCTACACCTTC.

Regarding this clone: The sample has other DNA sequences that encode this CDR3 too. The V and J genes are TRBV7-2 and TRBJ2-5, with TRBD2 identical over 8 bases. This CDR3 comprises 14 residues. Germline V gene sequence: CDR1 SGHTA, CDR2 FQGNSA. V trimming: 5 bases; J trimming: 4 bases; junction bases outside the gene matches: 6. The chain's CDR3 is CASSLGRGGETQYF. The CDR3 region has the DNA TGTGCCAGCAGCCTCGGGAGGGGAGGAGAGACCCAGTACTTC.

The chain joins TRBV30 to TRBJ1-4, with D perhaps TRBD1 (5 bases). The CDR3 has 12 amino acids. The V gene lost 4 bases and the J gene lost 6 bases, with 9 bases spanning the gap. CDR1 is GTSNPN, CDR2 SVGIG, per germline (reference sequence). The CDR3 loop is CAWNAGDEKLFF. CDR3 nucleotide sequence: TGTGCCTGGAACGCGGGGGATGAAAAACTGTTTTTT.

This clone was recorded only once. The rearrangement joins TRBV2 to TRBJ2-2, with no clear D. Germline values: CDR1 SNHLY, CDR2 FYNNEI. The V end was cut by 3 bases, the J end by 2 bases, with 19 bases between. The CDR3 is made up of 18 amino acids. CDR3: CASSDYGHSHRNTGELFF. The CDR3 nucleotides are TGTGCCAGCAGTGATTATGGGCACTCCCACAGAAACACCGGGGAGCTGTTTTTT.